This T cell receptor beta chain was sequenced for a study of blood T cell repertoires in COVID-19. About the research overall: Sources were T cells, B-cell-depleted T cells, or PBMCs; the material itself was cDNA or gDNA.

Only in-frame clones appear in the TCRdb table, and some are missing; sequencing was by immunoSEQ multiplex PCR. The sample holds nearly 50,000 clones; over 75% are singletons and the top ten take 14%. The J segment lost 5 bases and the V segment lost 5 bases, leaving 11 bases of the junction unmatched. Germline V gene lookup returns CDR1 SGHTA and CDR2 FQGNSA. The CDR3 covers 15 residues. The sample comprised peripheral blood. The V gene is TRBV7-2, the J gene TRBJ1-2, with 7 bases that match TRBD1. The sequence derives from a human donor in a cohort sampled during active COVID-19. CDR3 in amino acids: CASSGQTGSFYGYTF. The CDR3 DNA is TGTGCCAGCAGCGGGCAGACAGGGTCGTTTTATGGCTACACCTTC.